This T cell receptor (beta chain) was identified during a study of prognosis after radiotherapy for stage I lung cancer. Study in general: Patients received 3 to 5 SBRT fractions with a biologically effective dose of at least 100 Gy. Whole-study results and caveats: Patients without metastases reportedly showed TRBV and TRBJ gene usage unlike that of patients with metastases. Unique TCR clone counts were lower following stereotactic body radiation therapy (median roughly 9,900 versus 7,200).

V lost 6 bases, J lost 6 bases, and 11 bases lay in between. CDR3 length equals 13 residues. CDR1 is KGHDR and CDR2 is SFDVKD in the germline V gene. Two-round multiplex PCR on genomic DNA was the method by which TCR beta CDR3 was amplified. Amplification in first-round PCR relied on primers specific to each TRBV and TRBJ gene. TCRdb itself ran the multiplex PCR reads through MiXCR, one entry per CDR3 protein. This table has around 26,000 distinct CDR3 sequences, 40% to 55% appearing once. Concerning this clonotype itself: Its antigen is not known.

Among the patients, all were node-negative on CT and PET/CT, and none had received prior chemotherapy or radiotherapy or had other malignancies. The TCR originated in a donor over 45 with non-small cell lung cancer. The chain couples TRBV24-1 to TRBJ2-1, with a weak D call TRBD2 (5 bases). The sequenced sample was PBMCs, obtained before or after stereotactic body radiation therapy (not recorded which). Here the CDR3 reads CATSLGSANEQFF. Here the CDR3 DNA reads TGTGCCACCAGTCTCGGTAGCGCCAATGAGCAGTTCTTC.